This T cell receptor beta chain was documented in a study of T cell repertoires in cytomegalovirus infection. About the study: Well-studied HLA-B-restricted epitopes and recently identified HLA-C-restricted epitopes of CMV were both used in the study.

Study-level results: Frequencies of public TCR beta families were cumulated, and this identified carriers of CMV plus the relevant HLA. Dominant in the ex vivo response were TCR beta clonotypes restricted by HLA-C and specific for CMV.

In TCRdb, the reads were re-called with MiXCR into one record per CDR3 protein. The data contain 200,000 or so distinct CDR3 sequences, 38% of them singletons. V lost 7 bases and J lost 0, with 7 bases in between. This CDR3 is built from 13 residues. Germline CDR1 is SEHNR and CDR2 is FQNEAQ (reference sequence). In its sample, this clonotype was seen a few times. Its antigen is still unknown. V and J are TRBV7-9 and TRBJ2-1; D is undetermined. This specimen consisted of CD8+ T cells from cultured PBMCs, obtained from culture after CMV antigen stimulation. The receptor was derived from a human donor in good health (CMV status not recorded). Some clones in this sample may be carry-over from other donors' samples. CDR3 bases: TGTGCCAGCATGGATAGCTCCTACAATGAGCAGTTCTTC. Translated, it gives CASMDSSYNEQFF.